One sample yielded the 19 T cell receptor beta chains listed below, sequenced in a study of CD8+CD57+ T cells in acquired aplastic anemia. For CDR3 and TCR beta VDJ profiling, genomic DNA was the template used. One entry per CDR3 protein results from TCRdb running MiXCR on the reads. The table lists some 200,000 distinct CDR3 sequences, around 63% of them singletons, with 25% to 30% in the top ten. Material for sequencing was sorted CD4+, CD8+, or CD8+CD57+ T cells (not recorded which) from PBMCs. Every receptor here comes from a human donor in good health.

V and J are TRBV25-1 and TRBJ1-2; D uncertain. CDR1 and CDR2 (germline): MGHDK, SYGVNS. The CDR3 runs to 13 residues. Trimming stripped 4 bases from V and 7 bases from J, with 13 bases between. The CDR3 bases are TGTGCCAGCAGTGGGACCCTACTGGGTGGCTACACCTTC. Amino acid sequence: CASSGTLLGGYTF.

This clonotype turned up a few times. This chain joins TRBV6-6 and TRBJ1-1, with a weak D call TRBD1 (6 bases). Per the germline V gene, CDR1 is MNHNY and CDR2 is SVGAGI (reference sequence). The CDR3 has 14 amino acids. Trimming left V 9 bases short and J 2 bases short, with 16 bases between. This CDR3 reads CASSMARGNTEAFF. CDR3 in DNA: TGTGCCAGTAGTATGGCCAGGGGCAACACTGAAGCTTTCTTT.

In its sample, this clonotype was seen many times. J is TRBJ1-5 and V is TRBV6-6, with D unresolved. The CDR3 has 14 amino acids. V was shortened by 8 bases and J by 2 bases, with 13 bases between the two germline ends. Germline CDR1 and CDR2: MNHNY and SVGAGI (reference sequence). As DNA, the CDR3 is TGTGCCAGCGAGCCGGGGATTCGCAATCAGCCCCAGCATTTT. Its translation: CASEPGIRNQPQHF.

CDR3 DNA sequence: TGTGCCAGCAGCAAGGGCACCCTTGGAAATCAGCCCCAGCATTTT. Translation gives CASSKGTLGNQPQHF. The chain combines TRBV5-6 with TRBJ1-5; unclear D gene. This CDR3 spans 15 amino acids. In germline, CDR1 is SGHDT, CDR2 YYEEEE. The V and J ends lost 4 bases and 4 bases respectively, with 15 bases between them.

This clonotype was found once. This chain joins TRBV20-1 and TRBJ1-1; D remains ambiguous. This CDR3 has 14 residues. The germline CDR1 and CDR2 sequences are DFQATT and SNEGSKA (reference sequence). The V end was cut by 2 bases, the J end by 7 bases, with 17 bases between. DNA for the CDR3: TGCAGTGCTAGAAGGACTAGCGGTGACAATGAAGCTTTCTTT. It specifies CSARRTSGDNEAFF.

This sequence joins TRBV2 and TRBJ2-3; D may correspond to TRBD1 or TRBD2 (5 bases each). From germline, CDR1 is SNHLY and CDR2 FYNNEI. The CDR3 length is 14 residues. The germline V and J ends were trimmed by 3 bases and 2 bases, with 9 bases remaining between them. CDR3 DNA: TGTGCCAGCAGTGAGGGGGATTACACAGATACGCAGTATTTT. It is translated as CASSEGDYTDTQYF.

This clonotype was observed at least ten times. V and J are TRBV7-9 and TRBJ1-1; TRBD1 aligns across 7 bases. This CDR3 is built from 10 residues. The germline gives CDR1 SEHNR, CDR2 FQNEAQ (reference sequence). Here the CDR3 DNA reads TGTGGTACAGGGGACACTGAAGCTTTCTTT. Residues: CGTGDTEAFF.

The rearrangement joins TRBV14 to TRBJ2-1, with 11 bases that match TRBD2. V shed 5 bases, J shed 9 bases, and the junction held 9 bases outside the gene matches. There are 15 residues in the CDR3. Germline V lookup: CDR1 SGHDN, CDR2 FVKESK. DNA of the CDR3: TGTGCCAGCAGCTCTAGCGGGGGGCCAGGACTTGAGCAGTTCTTC. Translating it yields CASSSSGGPGLEQFF.

The chain recombines TRBV20-1 with TRBJ2-2; D might be TRBD1 (5 bases). The CDR3 sequence is 16 residues long. Germline CDR1 and CDR2: DFQATT and SNEGSKA (reference sequence). V gave up 0 bases and J gave up 0 bases, with 11 bases separating them. The CDR3 nucleotides are TGCAGTGCTAGAGACCAGGGCTGTGCGAACACCGGGGAGCTGTTTTTT. Encoded protein: CSARDQGCANTGELFF.

V gene TRBV7-9 combines with J gene TRBJ2-5, with a possible D match to TRBD1 (6 bases). V shed 6 bases and J shed 1 base, with 12 bases lying between them. Germline loops: CDR1 SEHNR, CDR2 FQNEAQ (reference sequence). There are 14 residues in the CDR3. The CDR3 coding sequence is TGTGCCAGCAGGAAACAGGGAATCCAAGAGACCCAGTACTTC. This codes for CASRKQGIQETQYF. Together with reference TRBV7-9 and TRBJ2-5, the CDR3 gives the full variable domain: DTGVSQNPRHKITKRGQNVTFRCDPISEHNRLYWYRQTLGQGPEFLTYFQNEAQLEKSRLLSDRFSAERPKGSFSTLEIQRTEQGDSAMYLCASRKQGIQETQYFGPGTRLLVL.

The chain links TRBV10-1 to TRBJ1-1; TRBD1 matches at 8 bases. Germline V gene sequence: CDR1 WNHNN, CDR2 SYGVQD (reference sequence). J gave up 1 base and V 4 bases, and 5 bases lay outside the gene matches. This CDR3 comprises 15 residues. The CDR3 loop reads CASSVRTGTNTEAFF. The DNA for the CDR3 is TGCGCCAGCAGTGTTCGGACAGGGACGAACACTGAAGCTTTCTTT.

V is TRBV2 and J is TRBJ1-5; D is possibly TRBD1 (6 bases). The germline gives CDR1 SNHLY, CDR2 FYNNEI. The CDR3 is made up of 14 amino acids. Trimming cost V 2 bases and J 7 bases, with 12 bases left between them. The CDR3 loop is CASSENQGSQPQHF. The CDR3 DNA reads as TGTGCCAGCAGTGAAAATCAGGGGAGCCAGCCCCAGCATTTT.

The V gene is TRBV7-2, the J gene TRBJ2-5; tentatively, D is TRBD2 (7 bases). This CDR3 region has 16 residues. Trimming shortened V by 5 bases and J by 1 base, and 17 bases separated the two germline ends. The germline CDR1 and CDR2 sequences are SGHTA and FQGNSA. The CDR3 region has the DNA TGTGCCAGCAGCCCAGAGGGGGGGGAGGTCCAAGAGACCCAGTACTTC. It encodes CASSPEGGEVQETQYF.

This clonotype was seen repeatedly, ten times or more. This sequence joins TRBV12-3 or TRBV12-4 and TRBJ2-3; D is perhaps TRBD2 (5 bases). V gave up 3 bases and J gave up 5 bases, with 6 bases separating them. This CDR3 region has 12 residues. CDR3 DNA: TGTGCCAGCAGTTTGAGGGAAGATACGCAGTATTTT. Translating it yields CASSLREDTQYF.

This clonotype appeared many times. J is TRBJ2-1 and V is TRBV24-1, with TRBD1 matching over 8 bases. The V gene's germline CDR1 is KGHDR and CDR2 SFDVKD. The CDR3 extends over 15 amino acids. With V trimmed by 5 bases and J by 8 bases, 10 bases remained unmatched. CDR3 nucleotide sequence: TGTGCCACCAGTGTATACGGACAGGGTTACCATGAGCAGTTCTTC. Translation: CATSVYGQGYHEQFF.

The gene calls are TRBV6-5 and TRBJ1-3; D uncertain. This CDR3 comprises 14 residues. V lost 7 bases and J lost 2, with 12 bases in between. Germline CDR1 reads MNHEY; CDR2 reads SVGAGI. The CDR3 reads CASKADVTGNTIYF. As DNA, the CDR3 is TGTGCCAGCAAGGCGGATGTTACTGGAAACACCATATATTTT.

This chain uses TRBV15 with TRBJ1-5; no clear D gene. The CDR3 spans 15 residues. V was clipped by 0 bases and J by 0 bases, with 6 bases between them. Germline V gene sequence: CDR1 LNHNV, CDR2 YYDKDF (reference sequence). The CDR3 sequence: CATSREVYSNQPQHF. The CDR3 DNA sequence: TGTGCCACCAGCAGAGAGGTATATAGCAATCAGCCCCAGCATTTT.

This clonotype was observed many times. The V and J genes are TRBV5-1 and TRBJ1-1, with TRBD1 matching 8 bases. Trimming removed 2 bases from V and 0 bases from J; junction bases left unmatched: 6. In germline, CDR1 is SGHRS, CDR2 YFSETQ. The CDR3 has 16 amino acids. The CDR3 reads CASSFASGQVNTEAFF. The CDR3 bases are TGCGCCAGCAGCTTCGCCTCGGGACAGGTGAACACTGAAGCTTTCTTT.

The rearrangement joins TRBV7-9 to TRBJ1-6; D uncertain. The CDR3 runs 13 residues. Trimming took off 5 bases at V and 9 bases at J, with 11 bases between the two ends. Per the germline V gene, CDR1 is SEHNR and CDR2 is FQNEAQ (reference sequence). CDR3 loop: CASSQERASPLHF. CDR3 nucleotides: TGTGCCAGCAGCCAAGAGCGGGCTTCACCCCTCCACTTT.